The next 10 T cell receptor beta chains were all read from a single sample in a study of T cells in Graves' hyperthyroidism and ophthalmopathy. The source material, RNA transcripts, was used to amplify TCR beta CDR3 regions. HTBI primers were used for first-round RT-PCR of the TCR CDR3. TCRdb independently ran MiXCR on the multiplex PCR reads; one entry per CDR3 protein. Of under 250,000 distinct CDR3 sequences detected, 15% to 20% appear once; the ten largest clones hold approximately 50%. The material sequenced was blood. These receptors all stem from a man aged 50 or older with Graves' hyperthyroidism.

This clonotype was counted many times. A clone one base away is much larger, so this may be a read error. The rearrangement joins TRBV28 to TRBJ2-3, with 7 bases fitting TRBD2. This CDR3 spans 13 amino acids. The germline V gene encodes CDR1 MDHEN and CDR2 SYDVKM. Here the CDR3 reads CASSPTSTDTRYF. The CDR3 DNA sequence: TGTGCCAGCAGTCCGACTAGCACAGATACGCGGTATTTT.

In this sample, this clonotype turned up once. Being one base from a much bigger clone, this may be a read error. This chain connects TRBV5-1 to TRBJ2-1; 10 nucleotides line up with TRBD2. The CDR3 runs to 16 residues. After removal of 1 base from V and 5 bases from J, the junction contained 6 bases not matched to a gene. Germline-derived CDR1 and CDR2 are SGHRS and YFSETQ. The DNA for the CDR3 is TGCGCCAGCAGCTTGAGGCCTAGCGGGAGAAACAATGAGCAGTTCTTC. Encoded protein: CASSLRPSGRNNEQFF.

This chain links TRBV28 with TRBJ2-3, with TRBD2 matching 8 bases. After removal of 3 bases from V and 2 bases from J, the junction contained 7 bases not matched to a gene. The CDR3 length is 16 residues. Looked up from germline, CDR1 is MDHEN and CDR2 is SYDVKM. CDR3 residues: CASSLRGSGVTDTQYF. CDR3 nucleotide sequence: TGTGCCAGCAGTTTGAGGGGTAGCGGGGTCACAGATACGCAGTATTTT.

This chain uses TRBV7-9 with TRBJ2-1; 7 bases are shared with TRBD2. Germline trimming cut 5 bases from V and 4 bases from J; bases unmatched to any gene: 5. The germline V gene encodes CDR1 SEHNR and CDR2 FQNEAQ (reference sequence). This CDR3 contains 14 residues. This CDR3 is CASSRQGGYNEQFF. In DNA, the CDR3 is TGTGCCAGCAGCCGGCAGGGAGGGTACAATGAGCAGTTCTTC.

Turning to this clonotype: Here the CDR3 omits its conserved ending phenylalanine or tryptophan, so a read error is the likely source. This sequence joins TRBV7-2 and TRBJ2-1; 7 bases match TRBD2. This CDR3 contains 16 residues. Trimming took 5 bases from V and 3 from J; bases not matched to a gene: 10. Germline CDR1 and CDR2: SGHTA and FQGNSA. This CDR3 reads CASSLGRESHYNEQFL. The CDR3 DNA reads TGTGCCAGCAGCCTCGGGCGGGAGAGTCACTACAATGAGCAGTTCCTC.

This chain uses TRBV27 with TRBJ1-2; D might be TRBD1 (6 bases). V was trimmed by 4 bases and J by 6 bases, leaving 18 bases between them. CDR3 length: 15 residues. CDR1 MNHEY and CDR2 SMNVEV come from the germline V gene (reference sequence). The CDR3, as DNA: TGTGCCAGCAGTTCCGGACGGGGGCGGGTTCATGGCTACACCTTC. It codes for CASSSGRGRVHGYTF.

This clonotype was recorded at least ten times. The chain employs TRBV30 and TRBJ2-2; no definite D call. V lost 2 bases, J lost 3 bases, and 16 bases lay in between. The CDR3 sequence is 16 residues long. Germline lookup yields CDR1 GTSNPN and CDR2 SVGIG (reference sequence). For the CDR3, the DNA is TGTGCCTGGAGTCCCCCTCCGTCCTCGCACACCGGGGAGCTGTTTTTT. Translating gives CAWSPPPSSHTGELFF.

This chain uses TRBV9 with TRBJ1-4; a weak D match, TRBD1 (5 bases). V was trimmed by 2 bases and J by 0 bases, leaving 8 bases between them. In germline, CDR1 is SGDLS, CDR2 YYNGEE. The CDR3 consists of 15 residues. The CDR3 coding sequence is TGTGCCAGCAGCGTCCAGGGTTCAACTAATGAAAAACTGTTTTTT. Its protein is CASSVQGSTNEKLFF.

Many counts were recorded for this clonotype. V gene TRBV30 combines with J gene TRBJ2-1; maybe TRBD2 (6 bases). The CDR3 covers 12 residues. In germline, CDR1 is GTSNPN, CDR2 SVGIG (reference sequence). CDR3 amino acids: CAIGGSYNEQFF. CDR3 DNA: TGTGCTATCGGGGGCTCCTACAATGAGCAGTTCTTC.

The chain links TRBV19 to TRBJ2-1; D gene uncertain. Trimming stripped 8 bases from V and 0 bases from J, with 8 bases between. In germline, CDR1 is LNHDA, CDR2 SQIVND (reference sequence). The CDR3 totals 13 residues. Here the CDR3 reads CASRLDSYNEQFF. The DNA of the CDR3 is TGTGCCAGTCGACTGGACTCCTACAATGAGCAGTTCTTC.